This T cell receptor (beta chain) was identified during a study of molecular identifiers for immune sequencing clone quantification. TCRdb independently ran MiXCR on the PCR reads; one entry per CDR3 protein. In the table there are over 550,000 distinct CDR3 sequences, about 25% of which are singletons. The ends were cut back, 5 bases at V and 2 bases at J, with 16 bases in the middle. Germline V lookup: CDR1 LGHNA, CDR2 YSLEER. CDR3 length: 16 amino acids. This TCR was recovered from a human donor in good health. Some libraries in this study had Jurkat cell RNA spiked in. The sample was naive CD8+ T cells from blood, with Jurkat cell RNA spiked in. Subset specified: FACS-sorted CD8+CD4-CCR7+CD45RA+ naive T cells. This chain connects TRBV4-3 to TRBJ2-1; D perhaps matches TRBD1 (5 bases). The CDR3 here is CASSTARALAYNEQFF. CDR3 bases: TGCGCCAGCAGCACCGCCAGGGCGTTGGCCTACAATGAGCAGTTCTTC.